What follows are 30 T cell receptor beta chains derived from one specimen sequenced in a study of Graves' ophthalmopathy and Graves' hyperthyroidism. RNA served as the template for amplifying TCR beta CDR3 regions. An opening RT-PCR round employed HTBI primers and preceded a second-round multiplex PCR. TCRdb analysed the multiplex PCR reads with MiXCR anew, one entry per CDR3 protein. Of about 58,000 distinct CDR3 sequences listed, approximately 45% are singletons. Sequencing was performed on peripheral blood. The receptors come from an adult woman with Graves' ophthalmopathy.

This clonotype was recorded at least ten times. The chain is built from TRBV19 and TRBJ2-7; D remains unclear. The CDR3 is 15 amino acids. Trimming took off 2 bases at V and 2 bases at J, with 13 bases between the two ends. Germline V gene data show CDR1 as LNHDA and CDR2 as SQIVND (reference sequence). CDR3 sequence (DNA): TGTGCCAGTAGTATATCGACCAGATGGGCCTACGAGCAGTACTTC. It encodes CASSISTRWAYEQYF.

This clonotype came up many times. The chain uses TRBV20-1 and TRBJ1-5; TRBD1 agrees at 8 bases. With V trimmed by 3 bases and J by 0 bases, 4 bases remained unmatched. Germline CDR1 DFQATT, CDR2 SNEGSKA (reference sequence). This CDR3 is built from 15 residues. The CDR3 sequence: CSARQGADSNQPQHF. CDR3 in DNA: TGCAGTGCTAGGCAGGGGGCGGATAGCAATCAGCCCCAGCATTTT.

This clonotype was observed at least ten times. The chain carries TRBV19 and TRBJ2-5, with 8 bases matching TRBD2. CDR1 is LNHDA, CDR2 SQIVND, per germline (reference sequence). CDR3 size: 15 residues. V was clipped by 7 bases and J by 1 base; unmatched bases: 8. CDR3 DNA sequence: TGTGCCAGTAATCGACGGGAGGGAGGCCAAGAGACCCAGTACTTC. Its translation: CASNRREGGQETQYF.

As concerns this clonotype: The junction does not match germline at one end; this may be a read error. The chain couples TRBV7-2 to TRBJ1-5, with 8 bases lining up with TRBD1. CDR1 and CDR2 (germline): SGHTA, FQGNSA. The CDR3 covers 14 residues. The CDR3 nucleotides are TGTGCCAACAGCTCAGGACAGGGCGATCAGCCCCAGCATTTT. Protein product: CANSSGQGDQPQHF.

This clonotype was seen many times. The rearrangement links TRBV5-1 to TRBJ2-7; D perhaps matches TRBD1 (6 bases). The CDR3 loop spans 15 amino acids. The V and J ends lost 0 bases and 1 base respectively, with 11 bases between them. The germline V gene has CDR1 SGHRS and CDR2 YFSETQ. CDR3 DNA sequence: TGCGCCAGCAGCTTGGGTGCAGGGGTGTCCTACGAGCAGTACTTC. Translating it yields CASSLGAGVSYEQYF.

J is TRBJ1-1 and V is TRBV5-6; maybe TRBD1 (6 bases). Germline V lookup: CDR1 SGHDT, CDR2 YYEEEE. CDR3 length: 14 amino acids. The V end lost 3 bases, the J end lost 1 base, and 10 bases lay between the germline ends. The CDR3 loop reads CASSWGHTNTEAFF. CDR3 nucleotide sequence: TGTGCCAGCAGCTGGGGACACACGAACACTGAAGCTTTCTTT.

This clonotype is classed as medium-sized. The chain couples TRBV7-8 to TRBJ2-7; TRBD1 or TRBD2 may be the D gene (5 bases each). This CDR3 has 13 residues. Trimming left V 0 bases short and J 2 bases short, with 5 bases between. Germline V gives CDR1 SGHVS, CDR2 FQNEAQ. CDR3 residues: CASSLAGAYEQYF. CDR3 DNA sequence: TGTGCCAGCAGCTTAGCGGGGGCCTACGAGCAGTACTTC.

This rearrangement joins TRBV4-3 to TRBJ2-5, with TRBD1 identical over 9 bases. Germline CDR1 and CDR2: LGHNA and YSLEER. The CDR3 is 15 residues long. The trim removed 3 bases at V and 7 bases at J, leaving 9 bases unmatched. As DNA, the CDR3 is TGCGCCAGCAGCCACACTACAGGGGGCGCAGGGACCCAGTACTTC. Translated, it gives CASSHTTGGAGTQYF.

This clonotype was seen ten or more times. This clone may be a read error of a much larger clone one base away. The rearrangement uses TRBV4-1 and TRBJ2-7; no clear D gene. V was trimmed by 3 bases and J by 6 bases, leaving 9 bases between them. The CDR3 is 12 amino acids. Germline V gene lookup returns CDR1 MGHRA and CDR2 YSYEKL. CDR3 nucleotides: TGCGCCAGCAGCCATGAAGCGTCCGAGCAGTACTTC. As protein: CASSHEASEQYF.

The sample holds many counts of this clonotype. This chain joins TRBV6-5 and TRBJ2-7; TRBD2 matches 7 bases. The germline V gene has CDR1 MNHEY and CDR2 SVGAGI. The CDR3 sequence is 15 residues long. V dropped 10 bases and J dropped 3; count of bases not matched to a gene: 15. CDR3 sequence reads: CATKVRRGSFYEQYF. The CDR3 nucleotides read TGTGCCACCAAGGTTAGGCGGGGGTCCTTCTACGAGCAGTACTTC.

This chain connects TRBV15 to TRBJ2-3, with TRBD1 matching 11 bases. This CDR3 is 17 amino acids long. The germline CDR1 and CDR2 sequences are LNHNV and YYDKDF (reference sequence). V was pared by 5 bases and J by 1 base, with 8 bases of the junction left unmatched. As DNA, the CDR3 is TGTGCCACCAGCGCTCGGGACAGGGGGACCGGCACAGATACGCAGTATTTT. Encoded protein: CATSARDRGTGTDTQYF.

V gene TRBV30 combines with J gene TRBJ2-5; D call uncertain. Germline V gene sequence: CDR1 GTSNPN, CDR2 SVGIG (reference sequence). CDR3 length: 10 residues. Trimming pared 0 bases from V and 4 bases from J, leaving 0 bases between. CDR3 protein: CAWSVETQYF. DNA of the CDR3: TGTGCCTGGAGTGTAGAGACCCAGTACTTC.

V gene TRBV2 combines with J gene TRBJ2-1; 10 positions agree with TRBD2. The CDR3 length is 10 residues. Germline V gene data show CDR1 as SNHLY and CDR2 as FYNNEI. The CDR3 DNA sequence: TGTGCTCTAGCGGGAGTTGAGCAGTTCTTC. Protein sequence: CALAGVEQFF.

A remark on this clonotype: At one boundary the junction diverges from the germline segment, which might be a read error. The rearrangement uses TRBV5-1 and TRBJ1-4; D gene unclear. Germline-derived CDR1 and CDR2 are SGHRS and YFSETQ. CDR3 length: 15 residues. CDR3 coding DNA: TGCGCCAGCAGCTTTGCTGGACGGAATAGTGAAAAACTGGTTTTT. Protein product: CASSFAGRNSEKLVF.

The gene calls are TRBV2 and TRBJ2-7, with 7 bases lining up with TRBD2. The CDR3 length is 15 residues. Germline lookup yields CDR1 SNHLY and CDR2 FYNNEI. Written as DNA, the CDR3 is TGTGCATGCGGGGGTGCACCTCCGTGCTCCTACGAGCAGTACTTC. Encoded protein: CACGGAPPCSYEQYF.

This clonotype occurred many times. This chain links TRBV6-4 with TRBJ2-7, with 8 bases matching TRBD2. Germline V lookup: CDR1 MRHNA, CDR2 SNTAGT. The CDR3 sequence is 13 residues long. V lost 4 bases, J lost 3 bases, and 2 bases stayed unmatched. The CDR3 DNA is TGTGCCAGCAGTGTTACTAGCGGCTACGAGCAGTACTTC. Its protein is CASSVTSGYEQYF.

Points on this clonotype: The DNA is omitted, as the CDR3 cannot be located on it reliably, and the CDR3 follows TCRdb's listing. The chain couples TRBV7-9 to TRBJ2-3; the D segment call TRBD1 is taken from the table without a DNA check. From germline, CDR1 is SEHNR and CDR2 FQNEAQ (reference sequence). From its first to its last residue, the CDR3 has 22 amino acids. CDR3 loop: CASSFYICSAEGAPYHTDTQYF.

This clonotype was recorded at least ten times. Here the CDR3 reads CASRPDEQGRHYGYTF. CDR3 coding DNA: TGTGCCAGTAGACCGGACGAACAGGGCCGGCACTATGGCTACACCTTC. V and J are TRBV19 and TRBJ1-2, with TRBD1 as a possible D gene (6 bases). Germline values: CDR1 LNHDA, CDR2 SQIVND (reference sequence). V was pared by 6 bases and J by 3 bases, with 20 bases between. CDR3 size: 16 residues.

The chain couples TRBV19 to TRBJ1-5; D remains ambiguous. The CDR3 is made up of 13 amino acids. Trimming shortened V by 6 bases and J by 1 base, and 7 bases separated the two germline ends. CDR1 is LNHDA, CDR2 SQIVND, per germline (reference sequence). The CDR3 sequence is CASRVESNQPQHF. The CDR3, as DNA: TGTGCCAGTAGAGTTGAGAGCAATCAGCCCCAGCATTTT.

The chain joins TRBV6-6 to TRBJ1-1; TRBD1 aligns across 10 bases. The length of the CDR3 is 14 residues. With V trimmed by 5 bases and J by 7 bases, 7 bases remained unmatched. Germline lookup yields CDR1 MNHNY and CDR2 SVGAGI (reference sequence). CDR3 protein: CASSVAGTGDEAFF. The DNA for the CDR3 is TGTGCCAGCAGTGTTGCCGGGACAGGGGATGAAGCTTTCTTT.

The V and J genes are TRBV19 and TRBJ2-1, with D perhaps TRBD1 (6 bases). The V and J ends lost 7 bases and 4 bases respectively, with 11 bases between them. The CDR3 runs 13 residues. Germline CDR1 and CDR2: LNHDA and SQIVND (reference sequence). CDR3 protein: CASNGGPYNEQFF. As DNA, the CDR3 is TGTGCCAGTAATGGGGGCCCGTACAATGAGCAGTTCTTC.

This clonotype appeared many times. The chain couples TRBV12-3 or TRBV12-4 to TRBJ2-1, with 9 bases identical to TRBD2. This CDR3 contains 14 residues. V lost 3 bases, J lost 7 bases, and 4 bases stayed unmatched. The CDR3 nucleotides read TGTGCCAGCAGTTTCGCGGGAGGGCTAAATGAGCAGTTCTTC. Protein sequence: CASSFAGGLNEQFF.

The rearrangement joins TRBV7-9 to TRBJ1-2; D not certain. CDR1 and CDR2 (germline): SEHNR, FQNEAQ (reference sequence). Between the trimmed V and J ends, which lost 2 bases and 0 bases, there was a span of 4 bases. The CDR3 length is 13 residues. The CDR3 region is CASSLCANYGYTF. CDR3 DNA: TGTGCCAGCAGCTTATGTGCTAACTATGGCTACACCTTC.

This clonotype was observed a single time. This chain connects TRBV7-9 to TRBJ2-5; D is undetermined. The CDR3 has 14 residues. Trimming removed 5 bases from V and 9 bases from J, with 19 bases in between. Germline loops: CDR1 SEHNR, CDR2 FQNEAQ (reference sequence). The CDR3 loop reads CASSQEGGNQPQYF. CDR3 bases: TGTGCCAGCAGCCAGGAAGGCGGCAATCAGCCCCAGTACTTC.

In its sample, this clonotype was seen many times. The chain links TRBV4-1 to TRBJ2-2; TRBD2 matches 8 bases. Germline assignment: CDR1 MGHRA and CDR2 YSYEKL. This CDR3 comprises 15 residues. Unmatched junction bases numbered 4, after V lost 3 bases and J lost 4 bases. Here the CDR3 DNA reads TGCGCCAGCAGCCACAAGCGGGAGTTCACCGGGGAGCTGTTTTTT. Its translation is CASSHKREFTGELFF.

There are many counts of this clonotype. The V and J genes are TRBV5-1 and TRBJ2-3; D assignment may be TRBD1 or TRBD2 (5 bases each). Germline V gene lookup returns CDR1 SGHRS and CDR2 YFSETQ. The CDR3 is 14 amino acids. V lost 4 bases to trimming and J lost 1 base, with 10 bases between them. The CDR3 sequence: CASSQGRRTDTQYF. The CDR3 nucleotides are TGCGCCAGCAGCCAGGGACGCCGCACAGATACGCAGTATTTT.

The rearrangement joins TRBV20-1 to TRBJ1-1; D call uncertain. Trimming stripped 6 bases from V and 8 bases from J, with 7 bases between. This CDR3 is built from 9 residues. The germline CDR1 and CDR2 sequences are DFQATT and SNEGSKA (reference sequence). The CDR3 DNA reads TGCAGTGCGCCCGGGGAAGCTTTCTTT. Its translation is CSAPGEAFF.

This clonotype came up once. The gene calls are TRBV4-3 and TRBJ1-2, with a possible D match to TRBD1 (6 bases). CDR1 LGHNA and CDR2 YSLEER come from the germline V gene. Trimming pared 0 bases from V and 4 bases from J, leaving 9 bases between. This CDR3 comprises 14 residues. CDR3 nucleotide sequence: TGCGCCAGCAGCCAAGATCGGGACATCTATGGCTACACCTTC. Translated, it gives CASSQDRDIYGYTF.

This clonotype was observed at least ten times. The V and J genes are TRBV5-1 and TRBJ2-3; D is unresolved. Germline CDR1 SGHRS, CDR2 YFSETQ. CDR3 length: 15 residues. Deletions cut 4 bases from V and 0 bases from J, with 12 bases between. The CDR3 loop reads CASSPVGGSTDTQYF. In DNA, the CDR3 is TGCGCCAGCAGCCCTGTAGGTGGGAGCACAGATACGCAGTATTTT. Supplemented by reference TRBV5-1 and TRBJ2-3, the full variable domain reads KAGVTQTPRYLIKTRGQQVTLSCSPISGHRSVSWYQQTPGQGLQFLFEYFSETQRNKGNFPGRFSGRQFSNSRSEMNVSTLELGDSALYLCASSPVGGSTDTQYFGPGTRLTVL.

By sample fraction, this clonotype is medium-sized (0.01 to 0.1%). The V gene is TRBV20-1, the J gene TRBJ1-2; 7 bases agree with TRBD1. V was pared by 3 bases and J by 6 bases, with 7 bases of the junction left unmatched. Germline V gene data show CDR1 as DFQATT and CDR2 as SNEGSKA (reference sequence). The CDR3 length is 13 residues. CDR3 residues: CSARRGRGDGYTF. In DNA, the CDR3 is TGCAGTGCTAGGAGGGGCAGGGGGGATGGCTACACCTTC.